Shown below are 4 T cell receptor beta chains from a single sample sequenced in a study of OX40 agonist ivuxolimab in advanced cancers. Profiled with immunoSEQ multiplex PCR; TCRdb holds only in-frame clones, not every one. This repertoire shows 50,000 to 75,000 clones, about 85% found once; its top ten account for 1.2%. The source material was CD4+ or CD8+ T cells sorted from blood, sampled in a trial of the OX40 agonist ivuxolimab. All receptors come from an adult with an advanced solid tumor such as melanoma, head and neck, liver or kidney cancer.

This chain links TRBV6-1 with TRBJ1-5; 9 positions agree with TRBD1. The V gene's germline CDR1 is MNHNS and CDR2 SASEGT. This CDR3 contains 13 residues. V lost 11 bases, J lost 2 bases, and 4 bases stayed unmatched. The CDR3 nucleotides are TGTGCCGGCCGGGACAGGGGCAATCAGCCCCAGCATTTT. Translated, it gives CAGRDRGNQPQHF.

The rearrangement links TRBV6-5 to TRBJ2-3, with TRBD2 identical over 7 bases. The CDR3 loop spans 14 amino acids. J was trimmed by 4 bases and V by 4 bases; bases with no gene match: 5. Germline CDR1 MNHEY, CDR2 SVGAGI. Here the CDR3 reads CASSLASGADTQYF. In DNA, the CDR3 is TGTGCCAGCAGTTTAGCGAGCGGGGCAGATACGCAGTATTTT.

The V call is TRBV30, the J call TRBJ1-1; no reliable D call. Trimming took off 7 bases at V and 1 base at J, with 16 bases between the two ends. This CDR3 contains 14 residues. The germline gives CDR1 GTSNPN, CDR2 SVGIG (reference sequence). CDR3 DNA: TGTGCCTTACTATACCGGGCTCCGAACACTGAAGCTTTCTTT. Translation: CALLYRAPNTEAFF. Full variable domain (outside the CDR3, taken from reference TRBV30 and TRBJ1-1): SQTIHQWPATLVQPVGSPLSLECTVEGTSNPNLYWYRQAAGRGLQLLFYSVGIGQISSEVPQNLSASRPQDRQFILSSKKLLLSDSGFYLCALLYRAPNTEAFFGQGTRLTVV.

The rearrangement links TRBV4-2 to TRBJ1-2, with 9 positions matching TRBD1. Germline CDR1 and CDR2: LGHNA and YNFKEQ. This CDR3 has 15 residues. Unmatched junction bases numbered 4, after V lost 2 bases and J lost 3 bases. CDR3 nucleotide sequence: TGTGCCAGCAGCCAACAACAGGGGGCCTACTATGGCTACACCTTC. Encoded protein: CASSQQQGAYYGYTF.